This is a list of T cell receptor beta chains from one sample in a study of blood T cells in healthy people across ages. MiXCR was run by TCRdb on the 5' RACE reads, yielding one entry per CDR3 protein. This table holds about 580,000 distinct CDR3 sequences, around 48% found once. Source material: blood. These receptor sequences come from a man of 80 years or more in good health. The CDR3 runs from the conserved cysteine through the conserved F or W. A D gene is named only where the DNA matches it firmly. Rows may omit the clone size; those that give it use once, few, many or a size class.

TRBD2	.	TRBV12-3/TRBV12-4	TRBJ2-1	CASSSTGTSGSREQFF	TGTGCCAGCAGTTCAACCGGGACTAGCGGGTCTCGGGAGCAGTTCTTC
.	.	TRBV14	TRBJ2-3	CASSPRGGDTQYF	TGTGCCAGCAGCCCGAGAGGGGGAGATACGCAGTATTTT
.	.	TRBV18	TRBJ2-1	CASSFALTETEQFF	TGTGCCAGCTCCTTCGCTTTGACGGAGACTGAGCAGTTCTTC
.	.	TRBV11-2	TRBJ2-1	CASSLLGGSNEQFF	TGTGCCAGCAGCCTCCTCGGGGGTAGTAATGAGCAGTTCTTC
TRBD2	.	TRBV11-1	TRBJ2-1	CASSPGGSGRLGHEQFF	TGTGCCAGCAGCCCGGGGGGGAGCGGGAGGCTAGGCCATGAGCAGTTCTTC
.	.	TRBV24-1	TRBJ2-2	CATTGTNTGELFF	TGTGCCACTACAGGCACGAACACCGGGGAGCTGTTTTTT
.	once	TRBV3-1	TRBJ2-1	CASSQNIYEQFF	TGTGCCAGCAGCCAAAATATCTACGAGCAGTTCTTC
TRBD2	once	TRBV24-1	TRBJ2-5	CATSEILAGGETQYF	TGTGCCACCAGTGAAATTCTAGCGGGAGGAGAGACCCAGTACTTC
.	few	TRBV5-1	TRBJ2-7	CASSLAASSVYEQYF	TGCGCCAGCAGCTTGGCCGCCTCTTCCGTCTACGAGCAGTACTTC
.	.	TRBV12-3/TRBV12-4	TRBJ2-7	CASTKGHPYEQYF	TGTGCCAGCACGAAGGGACACCCTTACGAGCAGTACTTC
TRBD2	.	TRBV5-4	TRBJ2-4	CASSLKTGGGKNIQYF	TGTGCCAGCAGCTTGAAAACGGGAGGGGGCAAAAACATTCAGTACTTC
TRBD1	many	TRBV6-5	TRBJ2-1	CASRQPGTGERDEQFF	TGTGCCAGCAGGCAGCCCGGGACAGGAGAGCGGGATGAGCAGTTCTTC
TRBD2	.	TRBV12-3/TRBV12-4	TRBJ2-1	CASRTTAPGLAGGSSYNEQFF	TGTGCCAGCAGAACGACAGCCCCGGGACTAGCGGGGGGAAGCTCCTACAATGAGCAGTTCTTC
TRBD1	few	TRBV15	TRBJ1-2	CATSPDRDYGYTF	TGTGCCACCAGCCCGGACAGGGACTATGGCTACACCTTC
.	few	TRBV9	TRBJ2-7	CASSVEGPGSEQYF	TGTGCCAGCAGCGTAGAGGGACCAGGGTCCGAGCAGTACTTC
TRBD2	few	TRBV28	TRBJ2-5	CASSLRGTSGQETQYF	TGTGCCAGCAGTCTAAGAGGGACTAGCGGACAAGAGACCCAGTACTTC
TRBD2	.	TRBV9	TRBJ2-5	CASSDQGLADGEQYF	TGTGCCAGCAGCGACCAGGGACTAGCGGACGGAGAGCAGTACTTC
.	.	TRBV5-1	TRBJ2-3	CAGSGGQPHTDTQYF	TGCGCTGGCAGCGGGGGACAGCCCCACACAGATACGCAGTATTTT
.	few	TRBV7-3	TRBJ2-1	CASSLTPGPPSYNEQFF	TGTGCCAGCAGCTTAACGCCGGGACCTCCCTCCTACAATGAGCAGTTCTTC
TRBD1	many	TRBV6-6	TRBJ2-6	CASSFLRGLGANVLTF	TGTGCCAGCAGTTTTCTAAGGGGGCTGGGGGCCAACGTCCTGACTTTC
TRBD1	.	TRBV7-9	TRBJ2-7	CASLGQGRYEQYF	TGTGCCAGCCTTGGACAGGGCCGCTACGAGCAGTACTTC
.	.	TRBV4-1	TRBJ2-4	CASSPSRDWEMNGAIRYF	TGCGCCAGCAGCCCCAGCCGTGATTGGGAGATGAATGGTGCCATTCGGTACTTC
.	.	TRBV12-3/TRBV12-4	TRBJ1-6	CASTWGNSPLHF	TGTGCCAGCACTTGGGGTAATTCACCCCTCCACTTT
.	.	TRBV7-2	TRBJ2-5	CASSLGDGGETQYF	TGTGCCAGCAGCTTAGGGGACGGAGGAGAGACCCAGTACTTC
.	once	TRBV5-5	TRBJ1-1	CASTVGAEAFF	TGTGCCAGCACCGTCGGGGCTGAAGCTTTCTTT
TRBD1	.	TRBV28	TRBJ2-7	CASSGQGPYEQYF	TGTGCCAGCAGTGGACAGGGCCCCTACGAGCAGTACTTC
TRBD2	.	TRBV20-1	TRBJ2-2	CSARLLAGTGELFF	TGCAGTGCTAGGTTACTAGCGGGCACCGGGGAGCTGTTTTTT
.	.	TRBV29-1	TRBJ1-1	CSVSEETAPNTEAFF	TGCAGCGTTTCCGAAGAGACAGCCCCGAACACTGAAGCTTTCTTT
.	many	TRBV6-5	TRBJ1-1	CASRPGRPTGEAFF	TGTGCCAGCCGTCCTGGGAGGCCGACAGGTGAAGCTTTCTTT
TRBD2	.	TRBV9	TRBJ2-5	CASSARTSGRLGETQYF	TGTGCCAGCAGCGCGCGGACTAGCGGGAGATTAGGAGAGACCCAGTACTTC
.	.	TRBV4-1	TRBJ2-7	CASSQDRSGGGEQYF	TGCGCCAGCAGCCAAGACAGGAGTGGGGGTGGCGAGCAGTACTTC
.	.	TRBV4-1	TRBJ2-5	CASSPAISPSQETQYF	TGCGCCAGCAGCCCTGCGATTTCACCTTCACAAGAGACCCAGTACTTC
.	.	TRBV5-1	TRBJ1-1	CASSEGMNTEAFF	TGCGCCAGCAGCGAGGGAATGAACACTGAAGCTTTCTTT
TRBD1	.	TRBV12-3/TRBV12-4	TRBJ1-5	CASSWGTDSNQPQHF	TGTGCCAGCAGCTGGGGGACAGATAGCAATCAGCCCCAGCATTTT
.	.	TRBV12-3/TRBV12-4	TRBJ2-5	CASSFGSEETQYF	TGTGCCAGCAGTTTTGGGTCCGAGGAGACCCAGTACTTC
TRBD2	.	TRBV28	TRBJ2-3	CASSLSLLAGLRTQYF	TGTGCCAGCAGTTTAAGTCTCCTAGCGGGGCTTAGGACGCAGTATTTT
.	.	TRBV14	TRBJ1-1	CASSPGAGVQGAFF	TGTGCCAGCAGCCCAGGAGCTGGCGTTCAGGGAGCTTTCTTT
.	once	TRBV6-5	TRBJ1-5	CASRKTPHLKQPQHF	TGTGCCAGCAGGAAGACGCCGCACCTCAAGCAGCCCCAGCATTTT
.	.	TRBV6-5	TRBJ1-2	CASSYAPGPYGYTF	TGTGCCAGCAGTTACGCGCCAGGGCCCTATGGCTACACCTTC
.	many	TRBV6-5	TRBJ1-6	CASSYSGAGKRSPLHF	TGTGCCAGCAGTTACTCAGGTGCAGGGAAACGGTCACCCCTCCACTTT
.	.	TRBV2	TRBJ2-5	CASNPLGGTQETQYF	TGTGCCAGCAACCCTTTGGGGGGAACCCAAGAGACCCAGTACTTC
TRBD1	.	TRBV6-5	TRBJ2-2	CASSRGQSVTGELFF	TGTGCCAGCAGCCGGGGACAGTCCGTCACCGGGGAGCTGTTTTTT
TRBD2	.	TRBV18	TRBJ2-1	CASSLLSGSHLIYNEQFF	TGTGCCAGCTCACTGCTTAGCGGGAGCCACCTGATTTACAATGAGCAGTTCTTC
TRBD2	.	TRBV20-1	TRBJ2-5	CSAETQTSGREETQYF	TGCAGTGCTGAAACCCAGACTAGCGGGAGGGAAGAGACCCAGTACTTC
TRBD1	.	TRBV7-9	TRBJ2-2	CASRDWSGQGGTGELFF	TGTGCCAGCAGGGATTGGAGTGGACAGGGAGGCACCGGGGAGCTGTTTTTT